This record looks at one T cell receptor beta chain sequence and its context. J lost 9 bases, V lost 4 bases, and 5 bases had no gene match. This CDR3 contains 12 residues. This sample is drawn from a study of blood T cell repertoires in COVID-19. The overall study: Sources were T cells, B-cell-depleted T cells, or PBMCs; the material itself was cDNA or gDNA.

Original processing methods: Amplification of reference gene primers was used by the study to estimate nucleated cell counts. Sequencing was performed with immunoSEQ multiplex PCR; in TCRdb, only in-frame clones are kept and a portion is missing. From that table come the V and J calls and clone size; the DNA was used to work out D and trimming. Here the sample spans 150,000 to 200,000 clones, around 86% being singletons. The receptor comes from a young man with acute or convalescent COVID-19. The sequenced sample was peripheral blood. The rearrangement links TRBV12-3 or TRBV12-4 to TRBJ1-1; 7 nucleotides agree with TRBD1. The CDR3 loop is CASSSVGQKAFF. The CDR3 DNA reads TGTGCCAGCAGTTCCGTGGGACAGAAAGCTTTCTTT.